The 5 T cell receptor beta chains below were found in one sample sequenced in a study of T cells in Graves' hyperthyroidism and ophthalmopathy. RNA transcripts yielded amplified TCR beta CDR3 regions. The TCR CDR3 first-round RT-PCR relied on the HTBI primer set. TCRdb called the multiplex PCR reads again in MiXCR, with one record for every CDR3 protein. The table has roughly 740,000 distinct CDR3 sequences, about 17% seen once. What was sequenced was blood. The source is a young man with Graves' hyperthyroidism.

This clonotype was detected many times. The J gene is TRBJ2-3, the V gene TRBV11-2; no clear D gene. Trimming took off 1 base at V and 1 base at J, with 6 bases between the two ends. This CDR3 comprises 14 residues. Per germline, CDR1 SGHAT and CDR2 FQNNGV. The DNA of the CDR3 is TGTGCCAGCAGCTTAGGGGCCCGCACAGATACGCAGTATTTT. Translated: CASSLGARTDTQYF. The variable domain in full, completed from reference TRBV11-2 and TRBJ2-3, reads EAGVAQSPRYKIIEKRQSVAFWCNPISGHATLYWYQQILGQGPKLLIQFQNNGVVDDSQLPKDRFSAERLKGVDSTLKIQPAKLEDSAVYLCASSLGARTDTQYFGPGTRLTVL.

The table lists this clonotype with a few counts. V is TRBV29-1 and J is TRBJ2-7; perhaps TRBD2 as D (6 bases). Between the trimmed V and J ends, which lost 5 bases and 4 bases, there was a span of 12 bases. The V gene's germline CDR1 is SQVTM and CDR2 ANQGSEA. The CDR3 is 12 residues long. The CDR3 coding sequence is TGCAGCGTTCTGGCGGGGCAATACGAGCAGTACTTC. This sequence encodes CSVLAGQYEQYF.

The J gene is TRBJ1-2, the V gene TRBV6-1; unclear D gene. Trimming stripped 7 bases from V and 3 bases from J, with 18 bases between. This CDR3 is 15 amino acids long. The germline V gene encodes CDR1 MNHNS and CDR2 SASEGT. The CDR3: CASNPSRGQDYGYTF. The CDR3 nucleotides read TGTGCCAGCAACCCGTCCCGAGGCCAGGACTATGGCTACACCTTC.

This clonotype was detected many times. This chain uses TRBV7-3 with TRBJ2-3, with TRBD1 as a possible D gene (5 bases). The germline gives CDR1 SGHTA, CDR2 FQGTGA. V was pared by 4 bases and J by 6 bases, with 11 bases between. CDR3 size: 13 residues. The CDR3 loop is CASSWGQADTQYF. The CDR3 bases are TGTGCCAGCAGCTGGGGCCAGGCCGATACGCAGTATTTT.

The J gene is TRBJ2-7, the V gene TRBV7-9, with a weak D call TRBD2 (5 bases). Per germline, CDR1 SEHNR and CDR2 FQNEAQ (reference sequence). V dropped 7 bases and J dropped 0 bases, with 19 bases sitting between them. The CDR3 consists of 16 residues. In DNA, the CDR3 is TGTGCCAGCACCACTCTCCCCGCCCGGGGCTCCTACGAGCAGTACTTC. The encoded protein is CASTTLPARGSYEQYF.